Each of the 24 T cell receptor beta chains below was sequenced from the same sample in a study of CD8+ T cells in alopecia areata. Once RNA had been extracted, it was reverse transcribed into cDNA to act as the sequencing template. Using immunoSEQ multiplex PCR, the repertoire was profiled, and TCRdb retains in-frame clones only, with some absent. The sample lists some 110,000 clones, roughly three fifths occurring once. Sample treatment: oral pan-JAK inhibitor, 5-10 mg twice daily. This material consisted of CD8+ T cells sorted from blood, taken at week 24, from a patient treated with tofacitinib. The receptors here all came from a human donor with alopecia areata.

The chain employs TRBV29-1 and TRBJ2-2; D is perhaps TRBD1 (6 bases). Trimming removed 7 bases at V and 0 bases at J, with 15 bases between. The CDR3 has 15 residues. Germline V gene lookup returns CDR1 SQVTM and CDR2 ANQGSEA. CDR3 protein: CSAGLAGANTGELFF. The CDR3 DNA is TGCAGCGCCGGACTTGCAGGGGCGAACACCGGGGAGCTGTTTTTT.

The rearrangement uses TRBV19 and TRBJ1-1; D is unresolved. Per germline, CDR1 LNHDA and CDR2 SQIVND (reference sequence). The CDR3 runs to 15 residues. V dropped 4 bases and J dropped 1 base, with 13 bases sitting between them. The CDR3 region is CASSRRPGTNTEAFF. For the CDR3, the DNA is TGTGCCAGTAGTAGGCGGCCAGGAACGAACACTGAAGCTTTCTTT.

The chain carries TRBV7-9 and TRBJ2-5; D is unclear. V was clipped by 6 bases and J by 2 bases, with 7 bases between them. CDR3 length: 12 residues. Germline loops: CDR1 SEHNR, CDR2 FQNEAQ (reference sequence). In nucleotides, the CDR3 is TGTGCCAGCAGACCCCCACAAGAGACCCAGTACTTC. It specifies CASRPPQETQYF. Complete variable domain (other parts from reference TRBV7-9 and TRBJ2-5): DTGVSQNPRHKITKRGQNVTFRCDPISEHNRLYWYRQTLGQGPEFLTYFQNEAQLEKSRLLSDRFSAERPKGSFSTLEIQRTEQGDSAMYLCASRPPQETQYFGPGTRLLVL.

CDR3 DNA sequence: TGTGCCAGCTCCCCGGGGCAGGGGGCCCAGCCCCAGCATTTT. Its translation: CASSPGQGAQPQHF. The chain links TRBV6-5 to TRBJ1-5; TRBD1 aligns across 8 bases. The CDR3 sequence is 14 residues long. Germline V lookup: CDR1 MNHEY, CDR2 SVGAGI. V trimming: 8 bases; J trimming: 7 bases; junction bases outside the gene matches: 10.

The CDR3 DNA reads as TGTGCCAGCAGCGTAGGGGCGGGGAGATACGAGCAGTACTTC. The encoded protein is CASSVGAGRYEQYF. The rearrangement links TRBV9 to TRBJ2-7; D might be TRBD2 (6 bases). V dropped 0 bases and J dropped 4 bases, with 11 bases sitting between them. CDR1 and CDR2 from the germline V gene are SGDLS and YYNGEE. The CDR3 consists of 14 residues.

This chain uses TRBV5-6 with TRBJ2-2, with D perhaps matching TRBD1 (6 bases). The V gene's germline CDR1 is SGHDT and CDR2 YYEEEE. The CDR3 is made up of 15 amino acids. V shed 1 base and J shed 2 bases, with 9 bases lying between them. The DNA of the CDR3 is TGTGCCAGCAGCTTGATGGGACACAACACCGGGGAGCTGTTTTTT. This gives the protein CASSLMGHNTGELFF.

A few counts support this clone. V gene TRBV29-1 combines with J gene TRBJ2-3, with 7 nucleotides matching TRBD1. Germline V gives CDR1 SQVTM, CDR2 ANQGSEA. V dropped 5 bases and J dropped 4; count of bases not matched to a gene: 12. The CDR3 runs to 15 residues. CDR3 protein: CSVTPLTGTADTQYF. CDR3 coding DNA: TGCAGCGTTACCCCCTTAACAGGGACAGCAGATACGCAGTATTTT.

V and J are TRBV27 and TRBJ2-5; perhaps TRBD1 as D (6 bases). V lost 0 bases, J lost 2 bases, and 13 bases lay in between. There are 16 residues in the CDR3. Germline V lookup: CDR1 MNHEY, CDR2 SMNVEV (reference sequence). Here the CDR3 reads CASSLSAGAGQETQYF. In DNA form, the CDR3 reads TGTGCCAGCAGTTTATCGGCAGGGGCCGGACAAGAGACCCAGTACTTC.

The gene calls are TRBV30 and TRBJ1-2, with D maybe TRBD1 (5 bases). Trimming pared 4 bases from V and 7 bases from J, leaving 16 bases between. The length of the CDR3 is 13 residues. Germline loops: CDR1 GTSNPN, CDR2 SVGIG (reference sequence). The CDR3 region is CAWTTGPRGGYTF. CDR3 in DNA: TGTGCCTGGACCACAGGCCCGAGGGGTGGCTACACCTTC.

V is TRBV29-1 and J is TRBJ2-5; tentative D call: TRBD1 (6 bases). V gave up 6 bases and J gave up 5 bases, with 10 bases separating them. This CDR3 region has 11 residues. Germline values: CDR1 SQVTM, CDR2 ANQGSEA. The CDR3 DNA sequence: TGCAGCGTCGGACAGAAGGAGACCCAGTACTTC. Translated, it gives CSVGQKETQYF.

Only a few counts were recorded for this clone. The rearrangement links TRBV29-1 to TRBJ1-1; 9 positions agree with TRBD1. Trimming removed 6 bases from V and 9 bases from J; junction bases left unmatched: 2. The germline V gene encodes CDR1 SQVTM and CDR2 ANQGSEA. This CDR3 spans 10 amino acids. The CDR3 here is CSVHRGQAFF. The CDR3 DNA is TGCAGCGTCCACAGGGGGCAAGCTTTCTTT.

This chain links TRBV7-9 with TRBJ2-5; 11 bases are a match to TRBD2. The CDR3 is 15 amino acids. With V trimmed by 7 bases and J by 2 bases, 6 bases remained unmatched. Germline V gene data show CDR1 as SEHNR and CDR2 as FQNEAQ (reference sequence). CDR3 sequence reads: CASNHRTSGQETQYF. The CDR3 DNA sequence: TGTGCCAGCAACCACAGGACTAGCGGGCAAGAGACCCAGTACTTC.

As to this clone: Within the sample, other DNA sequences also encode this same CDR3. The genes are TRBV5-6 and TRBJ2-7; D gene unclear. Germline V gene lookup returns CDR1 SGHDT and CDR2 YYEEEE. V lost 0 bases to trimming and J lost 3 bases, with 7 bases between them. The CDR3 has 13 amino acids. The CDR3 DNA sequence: TGTGCCAGCAGCTTGGGTCAAAGCTACGAGCAGTACTTC. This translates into CASSLGQSYEQYF.

CDR3 in amino acids: CASSSGGTQYF. DNA for the CDR3: TGTGCCAGCAGTTCTGGGGGTACGCAGTATTTT. The chain employs TRBV27 and TRBJ2-3; perhaps D is TRBD1 or TRBD2 (5 bases each). V was cut by 4 bases and J by 8 bases, with 7 bases left in between. This CDR3 has 11 residues. Germline lookup yields CDR1 MNHEY and CDR2 SMNVEV (reference sequence).

In nucleotides, the CDR3 is TGTGCCAGCAGCTCCCCCAGGACAGGGGGCGGTTACGAGCAGTACTTC. Residues: CASSSPRTGGGYEQYF. The chain uses TRBV5-6 and TRBJ2-7, with 11 bases matching TRBD1. This CDR3 comprises 16 residues. Per germline, CDR1 SGHDT and CDR2 YYEEEE. The J segment lost 4 bases and the V segment lost 3 bases, leaving 9 bases of the junction unmatched. Full variable domain (rest looked up from reference TRBV5-6 and TRBJ2-7): DAGVTQSPTHLIKTRGQQVTLRCSPKSGHDTVSWYQQALGQGPQFIFQYYEEEERQRGNFPDRFSGHQFPNYSSELNVNALLLGDSALYLCASSSPRTGGGYEQYFGPGTRLTVT.

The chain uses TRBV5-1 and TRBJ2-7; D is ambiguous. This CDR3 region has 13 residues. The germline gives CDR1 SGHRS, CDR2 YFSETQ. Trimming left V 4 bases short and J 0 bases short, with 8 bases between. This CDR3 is CASSVTPSYEQYF. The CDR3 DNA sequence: TGCGCCAGCAGCGTGACTCCCTCCTACGAGCAGTACTTC. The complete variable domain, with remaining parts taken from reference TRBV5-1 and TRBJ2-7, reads KAGVTQTPRYLIKTRGQQVTLSCSPISGHRSVSWYQQTPGQGLQFLFEYFSETQRNKGNFPGRFSGRQFSNSRSEMNVSTLELGDSALYLCASSVTPSYEQYFGPGTRLTVT.

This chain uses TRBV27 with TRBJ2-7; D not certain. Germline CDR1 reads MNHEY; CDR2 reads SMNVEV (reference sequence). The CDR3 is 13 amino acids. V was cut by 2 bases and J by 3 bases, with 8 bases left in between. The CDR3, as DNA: TGTGCCAGCAGTTTAGGGATCAACTACGAGCAGTACTTC. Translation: CASSLGINYEQYF.

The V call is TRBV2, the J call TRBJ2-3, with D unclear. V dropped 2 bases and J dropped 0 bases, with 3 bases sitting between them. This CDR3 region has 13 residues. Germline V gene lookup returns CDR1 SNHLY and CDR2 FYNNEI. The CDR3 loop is CASSEWSTDTQYF. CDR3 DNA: TGTGCCAGCAGTGAATGGAGCACAGATACGCAGTATTTT.

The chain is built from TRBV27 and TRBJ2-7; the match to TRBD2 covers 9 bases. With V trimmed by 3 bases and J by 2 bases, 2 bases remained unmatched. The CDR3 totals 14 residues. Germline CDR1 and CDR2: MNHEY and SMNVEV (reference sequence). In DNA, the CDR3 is TGTGCCAGCAGTTTCGGGACTAGCCCCTACGAGCAGTACTTC. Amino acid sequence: CASSFGTSPYEQYF.

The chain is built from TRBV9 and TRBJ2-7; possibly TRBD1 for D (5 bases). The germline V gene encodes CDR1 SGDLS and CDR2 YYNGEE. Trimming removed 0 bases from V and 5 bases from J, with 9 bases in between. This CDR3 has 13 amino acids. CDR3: CASSVEGVDEQYF. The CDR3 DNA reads TGTGCCAGCAGCGTAGAAGGGGTGGACGAGCAGTACTTC.

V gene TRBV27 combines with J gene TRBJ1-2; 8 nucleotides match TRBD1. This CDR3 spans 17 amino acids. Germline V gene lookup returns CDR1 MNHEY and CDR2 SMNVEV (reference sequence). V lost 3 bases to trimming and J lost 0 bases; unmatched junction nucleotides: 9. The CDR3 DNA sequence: TGTGCCAGCAGTTTCACCCCCGGACAGGGCGCTAACTATGGCTACACCTTC. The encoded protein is CASSFTPGQGANYGYTF.

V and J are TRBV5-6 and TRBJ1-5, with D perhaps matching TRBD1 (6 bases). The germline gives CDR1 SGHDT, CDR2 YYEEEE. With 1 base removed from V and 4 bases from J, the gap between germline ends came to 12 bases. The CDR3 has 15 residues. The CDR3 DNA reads TGTGCCAGCAGCTTGTGGGGGGCTCCGAATCAGCCCCAGCATTTT. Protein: CASSLWGAPNQPQHF.

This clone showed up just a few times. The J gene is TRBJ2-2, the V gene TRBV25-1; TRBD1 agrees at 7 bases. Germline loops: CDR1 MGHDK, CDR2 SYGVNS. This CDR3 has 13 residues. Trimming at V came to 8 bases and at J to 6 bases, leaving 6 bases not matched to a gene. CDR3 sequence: CASSQQGPGELFF. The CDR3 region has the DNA TGTGCCAGCTCCCAACAGGGGCCCGGGGAGCTGTTTTTT.

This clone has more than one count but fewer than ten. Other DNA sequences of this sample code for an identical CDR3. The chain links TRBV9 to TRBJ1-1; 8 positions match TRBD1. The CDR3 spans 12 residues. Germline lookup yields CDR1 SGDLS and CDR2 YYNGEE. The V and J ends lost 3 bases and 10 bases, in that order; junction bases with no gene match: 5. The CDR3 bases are TGTGCCAGCAGCGGGACAGGGTTAGGAGCTTTCTTT. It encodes CASSGTGLGAFF.